Listed here are 28 T cell receptor beta chains from one sample, sequenced in a study of shared clonotypes between healthy human individuals. Some clones are missing from TCRdb's copy, which holds only in-frame ones; the method was immunoSEQ multiplex PCR. The table includes about 980,000 clones, approximately 76% detected once. The sequenced material came from memory CD4+ T cells sorted from blood. Subset defined: CD45RA-negative fraction. The receptors were sampled from a man between 18 and 29 years old in good health.

The gene calls are TRBV19 and TRBJ1-3; D is ambiguous. The CDR3 extends over 17 amino acids. From germline, CDR1 is LNHDA and CDR2 SQIVND (reference sequence). Trimming stripped 4 bases from V and 1 base from J, with 17 bases between. The CDR3 region is CASSRTPEQRSGNTIYF. The DNA for the CDR3 is TGTGCCAGTAGTAGGACTCCTGAACAGAGATCTGGAAACACCATATATTTT.

About this clone itself: Other DNA sequences of this sample code for an identical CDR3. The chain uses TRBV18 and TRBJ1-2; possibly TRBD1 for D (5 bases). Germline CDR1 KGHSH, CDR2 LQKENI. Trimming removed 1 base from V and 8 bases from J, with 14 bases in between. The CDR3 contains 14 residues. CDR3 sequence (DNA): TGTGCCAGCTCACCACAAGGCAGGGCGGGAGGCTACACCTTC. This codes for CASSPQGRAGGYTF.

This clone appeared a few times. Other DNA sequences in the same sample also yield this CDR3. The genes are TRBV5-1 and TRBJ2-3; D is possibly TRBD1 or TRBD2 (5 bases each). This CDR3 comprises 14 residues. Trimming stripped 1 base from V and 3 bases from J, with 9 bases between. Looked up from germline, CDR1 is SGHRS and CDR2 is YFSETQ. For the CDR3, the DNA is TGCGCCAGCAGCTTGTGGGGGAGTACAGATACGCAGTATTTT. Amino acid sequence: CASSLWGSTDTQYF.

The chain couples TRBV30 to TRBJ2-3; D not resolved. V was trimmed by 5 bases and J by 6 bases, leaving 12 bases between them. The CDR3 length is 12 residues. CDR1 and CDR2 from the germline V gene are GTSNPN and SVGIG (reference sequence). CDR3 DNA: TGTGCCTGGGTGTTTCTAGGGGATACGCAGTATTTT. It translates to CAWVFLGDTQYF.

In DNA form, the CDR3 reads TGTGCCAGCAGCTTAGGGTGGACAGCTTCCGGGCAGTACTTC. Residues: CASSLGWTASGQYF. The rearrangement links TRBV7-8 to TRBJ2-7; a possible D gene is TRBD1 (6 bases). Germline CDR1 reads SGHVS; CDR2 reads FQNEAQ. V was shortened by 1 base and J by 9 bases, with 16 bases between the two germline ends. The CDR3 is made up of 14 amino acids.

V is TRBV29-1 and J is TRBJ2-4; D is possibly TRBD2 (5 bases). Trimming removed 2 bases from V and 0 bases from J, with 11 bases in between. Germline CDR1 is SQVTM and CDR2 is ANQGSEA. This CDR3 spans 15 amino acids. Here the CDR3 DNA reads TGCAGCGTTGAAAAGGAGGACCTAGCCAAAAACATTCAGTACTTC. It codes for CSVEKEDLAKNIQYF. The full variable domain, its missing parts supplied by reference TRBV29-1 and TRBJ2-4, is SAVISQKPSRDICQRGTSLTIQCQVDSQVTMMFWYRQQPGQSLTLIATANQGSEATYESGFVIDKFPISRPNLTFSTLTVSNMSPEDSSIYLCSVEKEDLAKNIQYFGAGTRLSVL.

This clone is a singleton in its sample. This chain connects TRBV5-4 to TRBJ1-3; no reliable D call. Germline V gene data show CDR1 as SGHNT and CDR2 as YYREEE (reference sequence). This CDR3 is 16 amino acids long. V was cut by 4 bases and J by 0 bases, with 14 bases left in between. CDR3 residues: CASSAKTPNSGNTIYF. For the CDR3, the DNA is TGTGCCAGCAGCGCCAAAACACCCAACTCTGGAAACACCATATATTTT.

The chain joins TRBV11-2 to TRBJ2-7; D remains ambiguous. The CDR3 loop spans 14 amino acids. In germline, CDR1 is SGHAT, CDR2 FQNNGV. V lost 5 bases and J lost 0, with 11 bases in between. DNA of the CDR3: TGTGCCAGCAGCCAAGAGAGGAGCTCCTACGAGCAGTACTTC. Amino acid sequence: CASSQERSSYEQYF.

The CDR3 region has the DNA TGCGCCAGCAGCCACCTAGCGTTCAATGAGCAGTTCTTC. Amino acids: CASSHLAFNEQFF. The V and J genes are TRBV4-3 and TRBJ2-1; a weak D match, TRBD2 (6 bases). CDR1 and CDR2 from the germline V gene are LGHNA and YSLEER. CDR3 size: 13 residues. V was pared by 3 bases and J by 6 bases, with 9 bases between.

The chain uses TRBV9 and TRBJ2-2; tentatively, D is TRBD1 or TRBD2 (5 bases each). V was trimmed by 0 bases and J by 5 bases, leaving 11 bases between them. The CDR3 spans 15 residues. The germline gives CDR1 SGDLS, CDR2 YYNGEE. The CDR3, as DNA: TGTGCCAGCAGCGTAGGAGACTGGGGGACCGGGGAGCTGTTTTTT. It is translated as CASSVGDWGTGELFF. Based on the CDR3 plus reference TRBV9 and TRBJ2-2, the full variable domain is DSGVTQTPKHLITATGQRVTLRCSPRSGDLSVYWYQQSLDQGLQFLIQYYNGEERAKGNILERFSAQQFPDLHSELNLSSLELGDSALYFCASSVGDWGTGELFFGEGSRLTVL.

The V gene is TRBV25-1, the J gene TRBJ2-1; 7 nucleotides agree with TRBD1. The ends lost 3 bases at V and 4 bases at J; junction bases unmatched: 3. The CDR3 consists of 14 residues. Germline-derived CDR1 and CDR2 are MGHDK and SYGVNS. The CDR3 is CASSETGLYNEQFF. DNA of the CDR3: TGTGCCAGCAGTGAGACAGGGTTATACAATGAGCAGTTCTTC.

The rearrangement joins TRBV30 to TRBJ2-3; D call uncertain. CDR1 and CDR2 from the germline V gene are GTSNPN and SVGIG (reference sequence). The CDR3 covers 15 residues. V shed 3 bases and J shed 0 bases, with 13 bases lying between them. This CDR3 reads CAWSATGSSTDTQYF. The CDR3 DNA sequence: TGTGCCTGGAGCGCGACTGGATCTAGCACAGATACGCAGTATTTT.

About this clone itself: This specimen includes other DNA sequences encoding the same CDR3. This chain uses TRBV10-1 with TRBJ2-3; D not certain. The CDR3 covers 13 residues. The germline V and J ends were trimmed by 2 bases and 1 base, with 4 bases remaining between them. Germline CDR1 and CDR2: WNHNN and SYGVQD (reference sequence). In nucleotides, the CDR3 is TGCGCCAGCAGTGAGGCGGGCACAGATACGCAGTATTTT. Translating it yields CASSEAGTDTQYF.

This chain uses TRBV19 with TRBJ2-7, with TRBD2 as a possible D gene (5 bases). This CDR3 region has 13 residues. Per the germline V gene, CDR1 is LNHDA and CDR2 is SQIVND (reference sequence). Deletions cut 4 bases from V and 6 bases from J, with 13 bases between. The CDR3 nucleotides read TGTGCCAGTAGTAACGGGAAGGCGGGCGAGCAGTACTTC. Its protein is CASSNGKAGEQYF. The full variable domain, its missing parts supplied by reference TRBV19 and TRBJ2-7, is DGGITQSPKYLFRKEGQNVTLSCEQNLNHDAMYWYRQDPGQGLRLIYYSQIVNDFQKGDIAEGYSVSREKKESFPLTVTSAQKNPTAFYLCASSNGKAGEQYFGPGTRLTVT.

The chain uses TRBV5-1 and TRBJ2-7; D is possibly TRBD2 (6 bases). This CDR3 is 14 amino acids long. Germline V lookup: CDR1 SGHRS, CDR2 YFSETQ. V shed 4 bases and J shed 3 bases, with 14 bases lying between them. The CDR3 DNA is TGCGCCAGCAGCCTAGCGACAGACTACTACGAGCAGTACTTC. It translates to CASSLATDYYEQYF. Variable domain in full (rest from reference TRBV5-1 and TRBJ2-7): KAGVTQTPRYLIKTRGQQVTLSCSPISGHRSVSWYQQTPGQGLQFLFEYFSETQRNKGNFPGRFSGRQFSNSRSEMNVSTLELGDSALYLCASSLATDYYEQYFGPGTRLTVT.

In this sample, this clone turned up once. The same CDR3 arises from other DNA sequences in this sample as well. The V gene is TRBV5-1, the J gene TRBJ2-7, with 8 bases matching TRBD1. Germline CDR1 reads SGHRS; CDR2 reads YFSETQ. The J segment lost 2 bases and the V segment lost 4 bases, leaving 5 bases of the junction unmatched. The CDR3 sequence is 14 residues long. CDR3 sequence: CASSLGQGAYEQYF. The CDR3 coding sequence is TGCGCCAGCAGCCTAGGACAGGGAGCCTACGAGCAGTACTTC.

A remark on this clone: The same CDR3 can be traced to other DNA sequences in this sample. CDR3 sequence: CASSPGQGSDTQYF. The CDR3 DNA follows: TGTGCCAGCAGCCCCGGACAGGGATCAGATACGCAGTATTTT. The rearrangement links TRBV7-2 to TRBJ2-3; TRBD1 aligns across 8 bases. CDR1 and CDR2 from the germline V gene are SGHTA and FQGNSA. The CDR3 runs 14 residues. The trim removed 5 bases at V and 4 bases at J, leaving 5 bases unmatched.

The chain employs TRBV7-9 and TRBJ2-3; 7 positions agree with TRBD1. This CDR3 comprises 15 residues. CDR1 is SEHNR and CDR2 is FQNEAQ in the germline V gene (reference sequence). Germline trimming cut 5 bases from V and 4 bases from J; bases unmatched to any gene: 9. CDR3 protein: CASSVGDRSADTQYF. The CDR3 coding sequence is TGTGCCAGCAGCGTGGGGGACAGAAGCGCAGATACGCAGTATTTT.

The gene calls are TRBV6-5 and TRBJ2-6, with no clear D. The CDR3 runs 15 residues. CDR1 and CDR2 (germline): MNHEY, SVGAGI. V gave up 2 bases and J gave up 0 bases, with 5 bases separating them. The CDR3 spells CASSYRSSGANVLTF. CDR3 sequence (DNA): TGTGCCAGCAGTTACCGGAGCTCTGGGGCCAACGTCCTGACTTTC.

This clone was seen more than once but under ten times. As DNA, the CDR3 is TGTGCCAGCTCACTTTTGAACACTGAAGCTTTCTTT. Its translation is CASSLLNTEAFF. The V and J genes are TRBV18 and TRBJ1-1, with no clear D. This CDR3 region has 12 residues. The germline V and J ends were trimmed by 4 bases and 0 bases, with 3 bases remaining between them. Germline loops: CDR1 KGHSH, CDR2 LQKENI.

This chain uses TRBV19 with TRBJ2-7; TRBD2 is a possible D gene (7 bases). There are 13 residues in the CDR3. Germline-derived CDR1 and CDR2 are LNHDA and SQIVND (reference sequence). V was clipped by 6 bases and J by 7 bases, with 16 bases between them. Written as DNA, the CDR3 is TGTGCCAGTAGCAACAACGGGGGGCGGGAGCAGTACTTC. It encodes CASSNNGGREQYF.

To note about this clone: The identical CDR3 is also encoded by other nucleotide sequences in the sample. This sequence joins TRBV7-6 and TRBJ2-6; a weak D match, TRBD2 (6 bases). The CDR3 consists of 16 residues. Deletions cut 1 base from V and 1 base from J, with 8 bases between. The V gene's germline CDR1 is SGHVS and CDR2 FNYEAQ. The CDR3 reads CASSLVGGSGANVLTF. CDR3 nucleotides: TGTGCCAGCAGCTTAGTAGGAGGGTCTGGGGCCAACGTCCTGACTTTC.

The chain couples TRBV28 to TRBJ2-5; 9 bases are a match to TRBD1. Germline CDR1 reads MDHEN; CDR2 reads SYDVKM. CDR3 length: 15 residues. Unmatched junction bases numbered 9, after V lost 5 bases and J lost 5 bases. In DNA, the CDR3 is TGTGCCAGCAGTGGCCACAGGGGGCAGGCGGAGACCCAGTACTTC. Translated: CASSGHRGQAETQYF.

This clone was found a few times. This chain connects TRBV27 to TRBJ2-4; TRBD2 agrees at 7 bases. CDR3 length: 13 amino acids. Trimming took 3 bases from V and 8 from J; bases not matched to a gene: 4. Per germline, CDR1 MNHEY and CDR2 SMNVEV (reference sequence). The CDR3 spells CASSFREADIQYF. The DNA of the CDR3 is TGTGCCAGCAGTTTTCGGGAGGCGGACATTCAGTACTTC.

The chain combines TRBV18 with TRBJ2-3; D possibly corresponds to TRBD1 (5 bases). The V gene's germline CDR1 is KGHSH and CDR2 LQKENI. The CDR3 contains 15 residues. Between the trimmed V and J ends, which lost 7 bases and 5 bases, there was a span of 19 bases. The CDR3 is CASYPSGFLGDTQYF. CDR3 bases: TGTGCCAGCTACCCTTCAGGGTTCCTTGGAGATACGCAGTATTTT.

This clone was seen a few times. The sample contains more than one DNA sequence encoding this CDR3. This chain connects TRBV6-6 to TRBJ1-1, with D unclear. The CDR3 has 14 amino acids. Trimming left V 5 bases short and J 1 base short, with 11 bases between. Germline CDR1 MNHNY, CDR2 SVGAGI (reference sequence). The CDR3 here is CASSPRAGNTEAFF. As DNA, the CDR3 is TGTGCCAGCAGTCCCCGAGCGGGGAACACTGAAGCTTTCTTT.

The V and J genes are TRBV19 and TRBJ1-1; D perhaps matches TRBD1 (5 bases). Germline values: CDR1 LNHDA, CDR2 SQIVND (reference sequence). V was trimmed by 6 bases and J by 1 base, leaving 15 bases between them. CDR3 length: 15 amino acids. CDR3 sequence (DNA): TGTGCCAGTAGACCCGAGGAGGGGAGGAACACTGAAGCTTTCTTT. The encoded protein is CASRPEEGRNTEAFF.

The J gene is TRBJ2-6, the V gene TRBV18; D remains ambiguous. The length of the CDR3 is 17 residues. V lost 3 bases and J 0 bases, leaving 12 bases between the germline ends. CDR1 KGHSH and CDR2 LQKENI come from the germline V gene. CDR3 nucleotide sequence: TGTGCCAGCTCACCCCCTTCGACCCTCTCTGGGGCCAACGTCCTGACTTTC. Translated, it gives CASSPPSTLSGANVLTF.